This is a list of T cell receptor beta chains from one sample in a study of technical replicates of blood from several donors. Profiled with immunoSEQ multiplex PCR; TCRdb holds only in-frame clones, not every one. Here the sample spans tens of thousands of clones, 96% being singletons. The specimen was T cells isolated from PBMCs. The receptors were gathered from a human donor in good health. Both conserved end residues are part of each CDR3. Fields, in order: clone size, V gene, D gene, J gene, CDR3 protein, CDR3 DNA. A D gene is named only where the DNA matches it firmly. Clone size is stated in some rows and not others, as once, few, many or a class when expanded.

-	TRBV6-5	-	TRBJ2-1	CASSYTVLRYNEQFF	TGTGCCAGCAGTTACACTGTCCTGAGGTACAATGAGCAGTTCTTC
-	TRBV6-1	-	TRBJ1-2	CASSGRFRVPFAYGYTF	TGTGCCAGCAGTGGACGGTTCCGGGTTCCCTTTGCCTATGGCTACACCTTC
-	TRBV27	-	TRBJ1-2	CASSLSGGSQGYTF	TGTGCCAGCAGTTTAAGTGGCGGCTCCCAGGGCTACACCTTC
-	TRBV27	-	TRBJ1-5	CASRRGGARNQPQHF	TGTGCCAGCAGGCGAGGGGGGGCCCGGAATCAGCCCCAGCATTTT
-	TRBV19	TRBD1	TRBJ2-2	CASDSGTGGIVYTGELFF	TGTGCCAGTGACTCCGGGACAGGGGGCATTGTCTACACCGGGGAGCTGTTTTTT
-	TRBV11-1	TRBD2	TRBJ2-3	CASSLASGGTDTQYF	TGTGCCAGCAGCTTAGCTAGCGGGGGCACAGATACGCAGTATTTT
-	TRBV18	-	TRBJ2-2	CASSPLDTANTGELFF	TGTGCCAGCTCACCACTGGATACAGCGAACACCGGGGAGCTGTTTTTT
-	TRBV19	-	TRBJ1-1	CASTEATEAFF	TGTGCCAGTACGGAGGCGACTGAAGCTTTCTTT
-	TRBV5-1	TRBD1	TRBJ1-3	CASSFGQDGTGNTIYF	TGCGCCAGCAGCTTTGGACAGGATGGGACTGGAAACACCATATATTTT
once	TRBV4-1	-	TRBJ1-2	CASRQPVDRAYGYTF	TGCGCCAGCAGACAACCAGTAGACAGAGCCTATGGCTACACCTTC
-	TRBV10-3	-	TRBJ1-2	CAISQGTDYGYTF	TGTGCCATCAGTCAGGGGACGGACTATGGCTACACCTTC
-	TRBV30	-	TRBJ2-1	CAWSVIGGAWQFF	TGTGCCTGGAGTGTAATCGGGGGTGCCTGGCAGTTCTTC
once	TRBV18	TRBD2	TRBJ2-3	CASSPGTSGSTDTQYF	TGTGCCAGCTCACCAGGGACTAGCGGGAGCACAGATACGCAGTATTTT
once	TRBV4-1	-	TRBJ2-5	CASSQDRITGYQETQYF	TGCGCCAGCAGCCAAGATCGGATAACAGGGTACCAAGAGACCCAGTACTTC
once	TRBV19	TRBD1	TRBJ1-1	CASTRDRNTEAFF	TGTGCCAGTACCAGGGACAGGAACACTGAAGCTTTCTTT
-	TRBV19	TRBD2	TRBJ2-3	CASSLWTSFTDTQYF	TGTGCCAGTAGTCTTTGGACTAGCTTCACAGATACGCAGTATTTT
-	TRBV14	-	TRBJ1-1	CASSTGEEWSTEAFF	TGTGCCAGCAGCACTGGGGAGGAGTGGAGTACTGAAGCTTTCTTT
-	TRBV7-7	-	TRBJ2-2	CANTGGRVDTGELFF	TGTGCTAACACGGGGGGCCGCGTCGACACCGGGGAGCTGTTTTTT
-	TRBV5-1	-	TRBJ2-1	CASKGEVGYNEQFF	TGCGCCAGCAAGGGGGAAGTGGGCTACAATGAGCAGTTCTTC
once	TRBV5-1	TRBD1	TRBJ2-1	CASSFGQGAYNEQFF	TGCGCCAGCAGCTTCGGGCAGGGGGCTTACAATGAGCAGTTCTTC
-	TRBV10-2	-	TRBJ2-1	CASRFPGSYNEQFF	TGCGCCAGCAGATTCCCGGGATCCTACAATGAGCAGTTCTTC
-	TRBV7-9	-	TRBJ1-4	CATPQGPGGRANEKLFF	TGTGCCACCCCTCAGGGTCCGGGCGGCCGGGCTAATGAAAAACTGTTTTTT
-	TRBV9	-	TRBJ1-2	CASSVDGFGGGYTF	TGTGCCAGCAGCGTAGACGGCTTCGGCGGGGGCTACACCTTC
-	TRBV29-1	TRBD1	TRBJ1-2	CSVDDRADGYTF	TGCAGCGTTGACGACAGGGCCGATGGCTACACCTTC
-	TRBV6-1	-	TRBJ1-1	CASDREAFF	TGTGCCAGTGACAGGGAAGCTTTCTTT
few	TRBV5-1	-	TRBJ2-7	CASSLLGGGVVPYEQYF	TGCGCCAGCAGCTTGTTGGGGGGTGGGGTGGTTCCCTACGAGCAGTACTTC
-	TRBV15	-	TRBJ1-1	CATRTGGRTEAFF	TGTGCCACCCGAACGGGAGGTCGGACTGAAGCTTTCTTT
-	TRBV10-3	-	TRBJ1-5	CAISDEGTNQPQHF	TGTGCCATCAGTGATGAGGGTACCAATCAGCCCCAGCATTTT
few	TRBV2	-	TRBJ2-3	CASSDRTASTDTQYF	TGTGCCAGCAGTGATAGGACAGCTAGCACAGATACGCAGTATTTT
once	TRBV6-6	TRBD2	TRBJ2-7	CASSSGTSASYEQYF	TGTGCCAGCAGTTCCGGGACTAGCGCGTCCTACGAGCAGTACTTC
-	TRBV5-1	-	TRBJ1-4	CASRPDPQNNEKLFF	TGCGCCAGCAGGCCCGACCCACAGAATAATGAAAAACTGTTTTTT
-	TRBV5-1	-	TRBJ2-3	CASTPLGGGSTDTQYF	TGCGCCAGCACCCCATTAGGGGGGGGAAGCACAGATACGCAGTATTTT
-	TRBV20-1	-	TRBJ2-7	CSALLSYEQYF	TGCAGTGCTCTCCTTTCCTACGAGCAGTACTTC
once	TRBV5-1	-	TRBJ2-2	CASSLRGAAGGTGELFF	TGCGCCAGCAGCTTGCGCGGGGCTGCAGGAGGTACCGGGGAGCTGTTTTTT
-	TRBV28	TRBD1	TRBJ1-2	CATEIQGNYGYTF	TGTGCCACCGAAATACAGGGGAACTATGGCTACACCTTC
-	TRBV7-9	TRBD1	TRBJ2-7	CASSPRDSRYEQYF	TGTGCCAGCAGCCCCCGGGACAGCCGCTACGAGCAGTACTTC
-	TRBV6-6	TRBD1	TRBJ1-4	CASRAGQGNEKLFF	TGTGCCAGCAGGGCCGGACAGGGTAATGAAAAACTGTTTTTT
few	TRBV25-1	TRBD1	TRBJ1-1	CASSAQQGKDTEAFF	TGTGCCAGCAGTGCCCAACAGGGGAAGGACACTGAAGCTTTCTTT
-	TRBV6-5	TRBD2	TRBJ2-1	CASSRTSGGVNEQFF	TGTGCCAGCAGCCGCACTAGCGGGGGAGTCAATGAGCAGTTCTTC
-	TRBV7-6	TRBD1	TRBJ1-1	CASSPDRGRKTEAFF	TGTGCCAGCAGCCCCGACAGGGGGCGGAAAACTGAAGCTTTCTTT